Below are 27 T cell receptor beta chains sequenced from a single sample in a study of T-cell reconstitution after alpha-beta-depleted transplantation in children. It was with unique molecular identifiers that the TCRbeta library was prepared. TCRdb reanalysed the PCR reads using MiXCR and keeps one entry per CDR3 protein. The sample lists some 550,000 distinct CDR3 sequences; approximately 22% were seen once. The sample here was PBMCs, mostly from graft donor cells, taken 360 days after TCRalphabeta/CD19-depleted stem cell transplant. The receptors here all came from a boy under three years old who had a stem cell transplant for acute myeloid leukemia, so the T cells may come from the graft donor.

V is TRBV28 and J is TRBJ2-3; no clear D gene. The germline V and J ends were trimmed by 3 bases and 7 bases, with 5 bases remaining between them. Germline CDR1 reads MDHEN; CDR2 reads SYDVKM. The CDR3 totals 11 residues. CDR3 sequence (DNA): TGTGCCAGCAGTTTCTCATATACGCAGTATTTT. Protein: CASSFSYTQYF.

The chain is built from TRBV29-1 and TRBJ2-7; a weak D match, TRBD1 (5 bases). V lost 6 bases and J 2 bases, leaving 11 bases between the germline ends. The CDR3 is 12 residues long. CDR1 SQVTM and CDR2 ANQGSEA come from the germline V gene. CDR3 bases: TGCAGCGTCCAGACAGCTACCTACGAGCAGTACTTC. Translated: CSVQTATYEQYF.

The rearrangement joins TRBV29-1 to TRBJ2-3; D unresolved. The CDR3 totals 14 residues. Germline-derived CDR1 and CDR2 are SQVTM and ANQGSEA. With 1 base removed from V and 6 bases from J, the gap between germline ends came to 14 bases. The CDR3 nucleotides are TGCAGCGTTGAAGTGGTCAGATCTAGGGATACGCAGTATTTT. This codes for CSVEVVRSRDTQYF.

This clonotype came up many times. The CDR3 DNA reads as TGTGCCATCAGATCACAGGGGATGAACACTGAAGCTTTCTTT. Protein sequence: CAIRSQGMNTEAFF. This chain joins TRBV10-3 and TRBJ1-1, with 7 nucleotides matching TRBD1. The CDR3 runs to 14 residues. The V gene end was trimmed by 6 bases and the J gene end by 0 bases; junction bases not matched to a gene: 4. CDR1 is ENHRY and CDR2 is SYGVKD in the germline V gene.

The CDR3 DNA follows: TGCGCCAGCAGCTCTACGCCAGGCGGGGGCAACGAGCAGTACTTC. Translating it yields CASSSTPGGGNEQYF. The chain combines TRBV4-3 with TRBJ2-7; perhaps TRBD2 as D (7 bases). The CDR3 is 15 amino acids. Germline CDR1 and CDR2: LGHNA and YSLEER. V was clipped by 5 bases and J by 5 bases, with 19 bases between them.

The J gene is TRBJ2-1, the V gene TRBV7-6; 14 bases agree with TRBD2. From germline, CDR1 is SGHVS and CDR2 FNYEAQ. V shed 4 bases and J 4 bases; nucleotides not matched to a gene: 6. This CDR3 region has 17 residues. The CDR3 DNA is TGTGCCAGCAGCTCAGGACTAGCGGGGGGCCCTTACAATGAGCAGTTCTTC. It specifies CASSSGLAGGPYNEQFF.

This clonotype was picked up a small number of times. The rearrangement joins TRBV27 to TRBJ1-2; D uncertain. Trimming removed 8 bases from V and 8 bases from J, with 12 bases in between. The CDR3 loop spans 11 amino acids. Germline V gives CDR1 MNHEY, CDR2 SMNVEV (reference sequence). CDR3 DNA: TGTGCCAGCGACCTTTTTTTAGGCTACACCTTC. Translated, it gives CASDLFLGYTF.

At least ten counts were recorded for this clonotype. The V and J genes are TRBV4-3 and TRBJ2-1; D is perhaps TRBD1 (7 bases). The V end lost 0 bases, the J end lost 9 bases, and 21 bases lay between the germline ends. This CDR3 is built from 17 residues. Germline V gene sequence: CDR1 LGHNA, CDR2 YSLEER. The DNA for the CDR3 is TGCGCCAGCAGCCAAGAACGTAGGGCGACAGGGCGGGGTGAGCAGTTCTTC. This translates into CASSQERRATGRGEQFF.

The J gene is TRBJ2-3, the V gene TRBV7-2, with 8 bases fitting TRBD2. The CDR3 covers 15 residues. J lost 1 base, V lost 2 bases, and 2 bases had no gene match. Germline loops: CDR1 SGHTA, CDR2 FQGNSA. The CDR3 here is CASSLTAGGTDTQYF. DNA of the CDR3: TGTGCCAGCAGCTTAACAGCGGGGGGCACAGATACGCAGTATTTT.

There are many counts of this clonotype. The rearrangement links TRBV29-1 to TRBJ2-3; unclear D gene. V shed 5 bases and J shed 4 bases, with 16 bases lying between them. Germline V lookup: CDR1 SQVTM, CDR2 ANQGSEA. The CDR3 has 14 residues. This CDR3 is CSVPFGHSADTQYF. DNA for the CDR3: TGCAGCGTTCCTTTTGGCCACTCCGCAGATACGCAGTATTTT.

V gene TRBV6-4 combines with J gene TRBJ2-1; TRBD2 aligns across 9 bases. The trim removed 3 bases at V and 4 bases at J, leaving 1 base unmatched. The CDR3 extends over 14 amino acids. Looked up from germline, CDR1 is MRHNA and CDR2 is SNTAGT. The CDR3: CASSEAGGYNEQFF. The DNA of the CDR3 is TGTGCCAGCAGTGAAGCGGGGGGTTACAATGAGCAGTTCTTC.

V and J are TRBV27 and TRBJ2-1; a weak D match, TRBD2 (6 bases). Germline CDR1 is MNHEY and CDR2 is SMNVEV (reference sequence). Trimming took 0 bases from V and 5 from J, leaving 17 bases between them. The CDR3 has 17 amino acids. The DNA of the CDR3 is TGTGCCAGCAGTTTATCTAGCGGTTTCACCGAAAACAATGAGCAGTTCTTC. This encodes CASSLSSGFTENNEQFF.

This clonotype has only a few counts. CDR3 in DNA: TGCAGTGCTAGCGGGGGGCCTTGGAACACCGGGGAGCTGTTTTTT. Translating it yields CSASGGPWNTGELFF. The chain combines TRBV20-1 with TRBJ2-2; a weak D match, TRBD2 (7 bases). This CDR3 has 15 residues. Per germline, CDR1 DFQATT and CDR2 SNEGSKA (reference sequence). V was clipped by 3 bases and J by 1 base, with 12 bases between them.

This chain uses TRBV12-3 or TRBV12-4 with TRBJ2-1; D is possibly TRBD2 (6 bases). This CDR3 has 14 amino acids. V was cut by 8 bases and J by 7 bases, with 18 bases left in between. The CDR3 coding sequence is TGTGCCAGCCGATGGGCGGGGCAGACAAATGAGCAGTTCTTC. Translation gives CASRWAGQTNEQFF.

This clonotype was seen repeatedly, ten times or more. CDR3 sequence: CASSILAGGPKNEQFF. The DNA for the CDR3 is TGTGCCAGTAGTATTCTCGCGGGGGGGCCTAAGAATGAGCAGTTCTTC. The chain has TRBV19 and TRBJ2-1; TRBD2 aligns across 9 bases. The germline V gene encodes CDR1 LNHDA and CDR2 SQIVND (reference sequence). V dropped 3 bases and J dropped 7; count of bases not matched to a gene: 10. The CDR3 covers 16 residues.

In this sample, this clonotype turned up many times. The chain carries TRBV12-3 or TRBV12-4 and TRBJ2-2; D gene uncertain. V shed 6 bases and J shed 1 base, with 9 bases lying between them. The CDR3 is made up of 14 amino acids. The CDR3 region has the DNA TGTGCCAGCAGAAACCACGAGAACACCGGGGAGCTGTTTTTT. Its translation is CASRNHENTGELFF.

The CDR3 DNA follows: TGTGCCAGCAGTTTGGGGATTCGTTCACCCCTCCACTTT. It is translated as CASSLGIRSPLHF. The V call is TRBV12-3 or TRBV12-4, the J call TRBJ1-6; D not resolved. Trimming left V 3 bases short and J 9 bases short, with 9 bases between. CDR3 length equals 13 residues.

This clonotype showed up many times. The rearrangement uses TRBV20-1 and TRBJ2-7; D is uncertain. The CDR3 contains 15 residues. Germline values: CDR1 DFQATT, CDR2 SNEGSKA (reference sequence). V was cut by 3 bases and J by 0 bases, with 15 bases left in between. The CDR3 DNA reads as TGCAGTGCTAGGTCCGGGCAGGCTGCCTCCTACGAGCAGTACGTC. Residues: CSARSGQAASYEQYV.

This chain connects TRBV12-3 or TRBV12-4 to TRBJ1-5, with a possible D match to TRBD1 (6 bases). V shed 6 bases and J shed 4 bases, with 16 bases lying between them. CDR3 size: 15 residues. The CDR3 region is CASRRGAGRNQPQHF. CDR3 DNA: TGTGCCAGCAGGCGGGGGGCAGGGAGGAATCAGCCCCAGCATTTT.

This clonotype was observed a handful of times. V is TRBV7-2 and J is TRBJ2-1; D remains ambiguous. V was pared by 3 bases and J by 4 bases, with 10 bases between. There are 14 residues in the CDR3. The germline CDR1 and CDR2 sequences are SGHTA and FQGNSA. CDR3 protein: CASSFESAYNEQFF. DNA of the CDR3: TGTGCCAGCAGCTTTGAATCGGCTTACAATGAGCAGTTCTTC.

This chain joins TRBV7-2 and TRBJ2-1; 7 positions match TRBD2. With V trimmed by 6 bases and J by 4 bases, 9 bases remained unmatched. Germline assignment: CDR1 SGHTA and CDR2 FQGNSA. The CDR3 is made up of 15 amino acids. The CDR3 sequence is CASSTPSSGYNEQFF. CDR3 DNA: TGTGCCAGCAGTACCCCTTCTAGCGGATACAATGAGCAGTTCTTC.

The sample holds a few counts of this clonotype. J is TRBJ2-7 and V is TRBV5-1; 9 bases line up with TRBD1. Germline CDR1 is SGHRS and CDR2 is YFSETQ. The CDR3 extends over 14 amino acids. J lost 4 bases, V lost 5 bases, and 7 bases had no gene match. For the CDR3, the DNA is TGCGCCAGCAGTGCTGGACAGGGGAGGTACGAGCAGTACTTC. Its translation is CASSAGQGRYEQYF. The full variable domain, its missing parts supplied by reference TRBV5-1 and TRBJ2-7, is KAGVTQTPRYLIKTRGQQVTLSCSPISGHRSVSWYQQTPGQGLQFLFEYFSETQRNKGNFPGRFSGRQFSNSRSEMNVSTLELGDSALYLCASSAGQGRYEQYFGPGTRLTVT.

This clonotype showed up many times. The chain carries TRBV6-2 or TRBV6-3 and TRBJ2-7; no definite D call. In germline, CDR1 is MNHEY, CDR2 SVGEGT. The CDR3 runs to 15 residues. V lost 0 bases, J lost 0 bases, and 9 bases lay in between. The DNA of the CDR3 is TGTGCCAGCAGTTACTCATGGCAGGCCTCCTACGAGCAGTACTTC. Protein product: CASSYSWQASYEQYF.

The rearrangement uses TRBV12-3 or TRBV12-4 and TRBJ1-5; D might be TRBD1 (5 bases). V was shortened by 0 bases and J by 1 base, with 16 bases between the two germline ends. The CDR3 runs to 18 residues. CDR3 in amino acids: CASSLAGDSWRSNQPQHF. In nucleotides, the CDR3 is TGTGCCAGCAGTTTAGCGGGGGATAGCTGGCGGAGCAATCAGCCCCAGCATTTT.

This clonotype was seen only a few times. The genes are TRBV20-1 and TRBJ1-5, with 11 bases matching TRBD1. Germline loops: CDR1 DFQATT, CDR2 SNEGSKA (reference sequence). J was trimmed by 2 bases and V by 5 bases; bases with no gene match: 5. This CDR3 spans 15 amino acids. DNA for the CDR3: TGCAGTGCTTGGACAGGGGGCGCAGGCAATCAGCCCCAGCATTTT. Protein: CSAWTGGAGNQPQHF.

This clonotype has just a few counts. The genes are TRBV11-3 and TRBJ2-2, with 10 bases fitting TRBD2. This CDR3 contains 18 residues. Germline trimming cut 3 bases from V and 1 base from J; bases unmatched to any gene: 8. The germline gives CDR1 SGHNT, CDR2 YENEEA. The CDR3 loop is CASSFLIAGGLNTGELFF. The CDR3 nucleotides are TGTGCCAGCAGCTTCCTTATAGCGGGGGGCTTGAACACCGGGGAGCTGTTTTTT.

Comments on this clonotype: A much larger clonotype is one base distant, so this may be a read error. Without the conserved terminal phenylalanine or tryptophan, this CDR3 likely stems from a read error. The genes are TRBV20-1 and TRBJ1-1, with 7 bases aligning to TRBD1. The CDR3 length is 13 residues. Germline CDR1 reads DFQATT; CDR2 reads SNEGSKA (reference sequence). CDR3 nucleotides: TGCAGAGCTACCGACAGGGTGAACACTGAAGCTTTCTGT. Its protein is CRATDRVNTEAFC.